This T cell receptor beta chain was recovered during a study of graft-versus-host responses after intestinal transplantation. Study as a whole: Grafts that recipients had were multivisceral, liver-intestinal, or isolated intestinal transplants. Findings of the study overall: The authors found GvH clones in recipient marrow, some appearing first in ileum or blood.

Germline V gene sequence: CDR1 SGDLS, CDR2 YYNGEE. The V end lost 0 bases, the J end lost 2 bases, and 9 bases lay between the germline ends. The CDR3 loop spans 14 amino acids. TCRdb keeps only in-frame clones here, not all; method: immunoSEQ multiplex PCR. This table has over 90,000 clones, about 91% appearing once. Turning to this clone: As yet, its antigen is unknown.

The chain couples TRBV9 to TRBJ2-7; D uncertain. The material was unstimulated CD8+ T cells sorted from spleen or lymph node cells, obtained before intestinal transplant. This sequence was found in a human donor who received an intestinal transplant. The DNA of the CDR3 is TGTGCCAGCAGCGTAGACCCCTTAGCCTACGAGCAGTACTTC. It encodes CASSVDPLAYEQYF.